This T cell receptor (beta chain) was sequenced for a study of T cell responses to AZD1222 COVID-19 vaccine. Looked up from germline, CDR1 is SGHAT and CDR2 is FQNNGV. V was clipped by 3 bases and J by 8 bases, with 5 bases between them. This CDR3 contains 12 residues. Study-wide results and limits: Of the AZD1222 recipients, only five to seven were seropositive at baseline. Nearly half of the spike-specific TCRs reportedly recognize variant regions that carry no mutations. Regions 160-218 and 743-854 held dominance among vaccine-associated CD4 TCRs, which spanned spike. Spike-specific TCR depth and breadth grew after two AZD1222 doses.

Method: immunoSEQ multiplex PCR; TCRdb's copy keeps in-frame clones and lacks some. The sample holds fewer than 200,000 clones; about 90% are singletons and the top ten take about 4.1%. A remark on this clone: Its antigen is not known.

The clonotype originates from an adult who received the MenACWY meningococcal vaccine as a control. The J gene is TRBJ1-6, the V gene TRBV11-2; no clear D. The input for sequencing was peripheral blood, taken 28 days after the second dose of the MenACWY control vaccine. The CDR3 DNA is TGTGCCAGCAGCTTTTACGATTCACCCCTCCACTTT. It is translated as CASSFYDSPLHF.